Listed here are 31 T cell receptor beta chains from one sample, sequenced in a study of blood T cell repertoires in COVID-19 (TCRdb year 2020). Libraries were made using the immunoSEQ multiplex PCR assay. The table comes from immuneACCESS by way of TCRdb, which keeps in-frame sequences with V and J called. Part of the clones is missing from these tables; in studies checked, under half for an unresolved V gene and the rest for unknown reasons. This sample gives about 460,000 clones in total; 80% to 90% of them show up just once. The ten largest clones represent around 7.9% of the sample. What was sequenced was PBMCs or T cells enriched from blood (not recorded which). The receptors come from a woman aged 55-69 years who had recovered from COVID-19.

This clone was counted between two and nine times. This sequence joins TRBV6-1 and TRBJ2-1; the match to TRBD1 covers 9 bases. V lost 3 bases to trimming and J lost 4 bases; unmatched junction nucleotides: 10. Germline V gene lookup returns CDR1 MNHNS and CDR2 SASEGT. The CDR3 spans 17 residues. CDR3 DNA sequence: TGTGCCAGCAGTGACTTAAAACGGGACAGGGTTTACAATGAGCAGTTCTTC. It translates to CASSDLKRDRVYNEQFF.

The V call is TRBV4-2, the J call TRBJ1-1; D call uncertain. This CDR3 has 14 amino acids. Per germline, CDR1 LGHNA and CDR2 YNFKEQ. Trimming removed 0 bases from V and 11 bases from J, with 16 bases in between. The CDR3 bases are TGTGCCAGCAGCCAAGATGCTATCCCGGGTGAGGCTTTCTTT. Translation gives CASSQDAIPGEAFF.

This sequence joins TRBV5-6 and TRBJ2-6; 8 bases fit TRBD1. V was pared by 7 bases and J by 4 bases, with 4 bases of the junction left unmatched. The CDR3 totals 14 residues. Germline CDR1 and CDR2: SGHDT and YYEEEE. DNA of the CDR3: TGTGCCAGCCGGACAGGGCCAGGGGCCAACGTCCTGACTTTC. It codes for CASRTGPGANVLTF.

The V call is TRBV2, the J call TRBJ2-2; 7 bases line up with TRBD2. Germline CDR1 and CDR2: SNHLY and FYNNEI. The CDR3 is made up of 13 amino acids. The DNA for the CDR3 is TGTGCAGATCGGGGGGAGGCCACCGGGGAGCTGTTTTTT. This sequence encodes CADRGEATGELFF.

The chain couples TRBV10-3 to TRBJ2-6; perhaps TRBD1 as D (6 bases). The CDR3 loop spans 15 amino acids. Germline CDR1 and CDR2: ENHRY and SYGVKD. V was clipped by 3 bases and J by 0 bases, with 6 bases between them. CDR3: CAISEQGSGANVLTF. In DNA form, the CDR3 reads TGTGCCATCAGTGAACAGGGCTCTGGGGCCAACGTCCTGACTTTC.

The chain combines TRBV6-4 with TRBJ1-1; D may be TRBD1 (6 bases). Trimming removed 2 bases at V and 10 bases at J, with 14 bases between. The V gene's germline CDR1 is MRHNA and CDR2 SNTAGT. The CDR3 spans 13 residues. The CDR3 region is CASSDGRSRGAFF. CDR3 DNA: TGTGCCAGCAGTGACGGACGGAGCAGGGGAGCTTTCTTT.

This sequence joins TRBV30 and TRBJ2-3; TRBD2 agrees at 10 bases. J was trimmed by 4 bases and V by 7 bases; bases with no gene match: 5. The CDR3 runs 13 residues. The germline gives CDR1 GTSNPN, CDR2 SVGIG (reference sequence). The CDR3 sequence: CASERGGPDTQYF. The CDR3 DNA follows: TGTGCCTCAGAGCGGGGGGGCCCAGATACGCAGTATTTT.

This chain uses TRBV12-3 or TRBV12-4 with TRBJ2-7; D unclear. Trimming took 1 base from V and 4 from J, leaving 5 bases between them. The CDR3 is 12 residues long. CDR3 protein: CASSLVVYEQYF. The DNA of the CDR3 is TGTGCCAGCAGTTTAGTCGTGTACGAGCAGTACTTC.

This sequence joins TRBV3-1 (or the pseudogene TRBV3-2) and TRBJ2-5, with D hard to call. The germline gives CDR1 LGHDT, CDR2 YNNKEL (reference sequence). There are 15 residues in the CDR3. V was trimmed by 2 bases and J by 0 bases, leaving 10 bases between them. The CDR3 bases are TGTGCCAGCAGCCAAAAGACTGATCACCAAGAGACCCAGTACTTC. The encoded protein is CASSQKTDHQETQYF.

The CDR3 loop is CASSPMQGPSNYGYTF. In nucleotides, the CDR3 is TGTGCCAGCTCACCAATGCAGGGCCCCTCTAACTATGGCTACACCTTC. The chain links TRBV18 to TRBJ1-2; tentatively, D is TRBD1 (5 bases). V lost 2 bases to trimming and J lost 0 bases, with 13 bases between them. Germline assignment: CDR1 KGHSH and CDR2 LQKENI. This CDR3 is 16 amino acids long.

CDR3 in amino acids: CATSDSRQGGDEQYF. CDR3 nucleotide sequence: TGTGCCACCAGTGATTCGCGTCAGGGAGGCGACGAGCAGTACTTC. The gene calls are TRBV24-1 and TRBJ2-7; a weak D match, TRBD2 (6 bases). Germline CDR1 and CDR2: KGHDR and SFDVKD. The CDR3 sequence is 15 residues long. Trimming stripped 2 bases from V and 5 bases from J, with 15 bases between.

The genes are TRBV29-1 and TRBJ2-3; 7 nucleotides line up with TRBD1. The ends lost 5 bases at V and 0 bases at J; junction bases unmatched: 5. Germline V lookup: CDR1 SQVTM, CDR2 ANQGSEA. The CDR3 consists of 14 residues. The CDR3 coding sequence is TGCAGCGTTCGAACAGGGGTCAGCACAGATACGCAGTATTTT. Translation gives CSVRTGVSTDTQYF.

The chain couples TRBV4-1 to TRBJ1-3, with D unclear. The CDR3 consists of 15 residues. Germline V gives CDR1 MGHRA, CDR2 YSYEKL. V was shortened by 4 bases and J by 4 bases, with 14 bases between the two germline ends. CDR3 coding DNA: TGCGCCAGCAGCCTAGGGAGAACAGCAGGAAACACCATATATTTT. Amino acids: CASSLGRTAGNTIYF.

The V call is TRBV7-8, the J call TRBJ2-7; 10 bases line up with TRBD1. The CDR3 sequence is 15 residues long. Trimming cost V 5 bases and J 2 bases; bases outside gene matches: 6. The germline gives CDR1 SGHVS, CDR2 FQNEAQ. This chain's CDR3 is CASSTPGQGTYEQYF. CDR3 bases: TGTGCCAGCAGCACTCCGGGACAGGGGACCTACGAGCAGTACTTC. The full variable domain, in which reference TRBV7-8 and TRBJ2-7 provide the parts outside the CDR3, is GAGVSQSPRYKVAKRGQDVALRCDPISGHVSLFWYQQALGQGPEFLTYFQNEAQLDKSGLPSDRFFAERPEGSVSTLKIQRTQQEDSAVYLCASSTPGQGTYEQYFGPGTRLTVT.

This sequence joins TRBV27 and TRBJ1-4, with 7 bases that match TRBD1. The CDR3 extends over 15 amino acids. J lost 7 bases, V lost 5 bases, and 10 bases had no gene match. Germline V gene data show CDR1 as MNHEY and CDR2 as SMNVEV (reference sequence). This CDR3 reads CASSPKDRRAEKLFF. In nucleotides, the CDR3 is TGTGCCAGCAGTCCCAAGGACAGGCGGGCTGAAAAACTGTTTTTT.

The rearrangement joins TRBV5-1 to TRBJ1-1; D ambiguous. Between the trimmed V and J ends, which lost 7 bases and 0 bases, there was a span of 10 bases. CDR3 length: 13 amino acids. Germline V CDR1 and CDR2: SGHRS, YFSETQ. CDR3 in DNA: TGCGCCAGCGCGGAGAGGGTGAACACTGAAGCTTTCTTT. Residues: CASAERVNTEAFF.

V is TRBV28 and J is TRBJ1-2; 7 bases agree with TRBD1. V shed 6 bases and J 7 bases; nucleotides not matched to a gene: 11. This CDR3 contains 14 residues. CDR1 MDHEN and CDR2 SYDVKM come from the germline V gene. The CDR3 bases are TGTGCCAGCAGGGACAGGACCGTCGGGGGTGGCTACACCTTC. Encoded protein: CASRDRTVGGGYTF.

This clone was recorded once. CDR3 bases: TGTGCCAGCAGCTTGGGAGGGACAGTAGACACCGGGGAGCTGTTTTTT. Amino acids: CASSLGGTVDTGELFF. This sequence joins TRBV5-4 and TRBJ2-2, with 7 bases that match TRBD1. The CDR3 totals 16 residues. After removal of 0 bases from V and 3 bases from J, the junction contained 5 bases not matched to a gene. The germline V gene encodes CDR1 SGHNT and CDR2 YYREEE (reference sequence).

The V gene is TRBV5-4, the J gene TRBJ2-2, with 8 bases lining up with TRBD1. Germline CDR1 and CDR2: SGHNT and YYREEE (reference sequence). V lost 4 bases to trimming and J lost 4 bases; unmatched junction nucleotides: 6. The CDR3 is 15 residues long. The CDR3 sequence is CASSLTGVGTGELFF. CDR3 bases: TGTGCCAGCAGCCTGACAGGGGTGGGCACCGGGGAGCTGTTTTTT.

Regarding this clone: This sample includes further DNA sequences coding for the same CDR3. The J gene is TRBJ2-7, the V gene TRBV5-1, with TRBD1 matching over 7 bases. V shed 4 bases and J 0 bases; nucleotides not matched to a gene: 1. There are 13 residues in the CDR3. Looked up from germline, CDR1 is SGHRS and CDR2 is YFSETQ. The CDR3 protein is CASSPGGSYEQYF. CDR3 DNA sequence: TGCGCCAGCAGCCCAGGGGGCTCCTACGAGCAGTACTTC.

This chain uses TRBV28 with TRBJ1-4, with D possibly matching TRBD1 (6 bases). The CDR3 has 13 amino acids. From germline, CDR1 is MDHEN and CDR2 SYDVKM. Trimming shortened V by 8 bases and J by 5 bases, and 12 bases separated the two germline ends. The CDR3 DNA reads TGTGCCAGCGGAGGACAGCCGAATGAAAAACTGTTTTTT. Translated: CASGGQPNEKLFF.

The rearrangement joins TRBV4-1 to TRBJ1-3; D unresolved. Trimming shortened V by 1 base and J by 3 bases, and 19 bases separated the two germline ends. CDR1 and CDR2 from the germline V gene are MGHRA and YSYEKL. This CDR3 is 18 amino acids long. In nucleotides, the CDR3 is TGCGCCAGCAGCCAAGCCCCTACAGCTCCCGAAGGTGGAAACACCATATATTTT. This translates into CASSQAPTAPEGGNTIYF.

This clone was counted once. CDR3 DNA: TGCGCCAGCAGCTTGTCGACAGGGGGCACCGGGGAGCTGTTTTTT. Protein: CASSLSTGGTGELFF. This rearrangement joins TRBV5-1 to TRBJ2-2, with 9 nucleotides matching TRBD1. Germline V gives CDR1 SGHRS, CDR2 YFSETQ. The CDR3 has 15 amino acids. V dropped 1 base and J dropped 4; count of bases not matched to a gene: 2.

The chain uses TRBV5-6 and TRBJ2-2; TRBD1 matches at 12 bases. Germline-derived CDR1 and CDR2 are SGHDT and YYEEEE. Unmatched junction bases numbered 6, after V lost 2 bases and J lost 7 bases. This CDR3 region has 16 residues. CDR3 sequence: CASSFGGTGGVGELFF. CDR3 coding DNA: TGTGCCAGCAGCTTTGGAGGGACAGGGGGCGTCGGGGAGCTGTTTTTT.

J is TRBJ1-2 and V is TRBV28; TRBD1 agrees at 9 bases. Germline values: CDR1 MDHEN, CDR2 SYDVKM. J gave up 4 bases and V 2 bases, and 5 bases lay outside the gene matches. The CDR3 runs 15 residues. The CDR3 bases are TGTGCCAGCAGTTTAACAGGGGGCGCGGGCTATGGCTACACCTTC. This gives the protein CASSLTGGAGYGYTF.

The J gene is TRBJ2-5, the V gene TRBV5-4, with D possibly TRBD1 on 6 matching bases. Per the germline V gene, CDR1 is SGHNT and CDR2 is YYREEE (reference sequence). V was trimmed by 2 bases and J by 2 bases, leaving 13 bases between them. CDR3 length equals 15 residues. CDR3 sequence reads: CASSFAGTRQETQYF. CDR3 in DNA: TGTGCCAGCAGCTTTGCCGGGACACGGCAAGAGACCCAGTACTTC.

The chain couples TRBV6-5 to TRBJ2-7, with TRBD2 as a possible D gene (5 bases). The germline CDR1 and CDR2 sequences are MNHEY and SVGAGI. Trimming took off 6 bases at V and 6 bases at J, with 18 bases between the two ends. This CDR3 region has 14 residues. The CDR3: CASRDSWGLGEQYF. DNA for the CDR3: TGTGCCAGCAGGGACTCCTGGGGTCTGGGCGAGCAGTACTTC.

V gene TRBV5-4 combines with J gene TRBJ2-2, with D possibly matching TRBD2 (6 bases). Deletions cut 0 bases from V and 7 bases from J, with 10 bases between. The CDR3 is 14 amino acids. The V gene's germline CDR1 is SGHNT and CDR2 YYREEE (reference sequence). The CDR3, as DNA: TGTGCCAGCAGCTTGGGGCAGGGAGGCGGGGAGCTGTTTTTT. Its translation is CASSLGQGGGELFF. The variable domain in full, with the rest retrieved from reference TRBV5-4 and TRBJ2-2, is ETGVTQSPTHLIKTRGQQVTLRCSSQSGHNTVSWYQQALGQGPQFIFQYYREEENGRGNFPPRFSGLQFPNYSSELNVNALELDDSALYLCASSLGQGGGELFFGEGSRLTVL.

CDR3 DNA sequence: TGCGCCAGCGCCCCGGACAGGGTTCCTAGTGAAAAACTGTTTTTT. Amino acid sequence: CASAPDRVPSEKLFF. The chain carries TRBV5-1 and TRBJ1-4; 8 bases map to TRBD1. This CDR3 has 15 amino acids. The V gene's germline CDR1 is SGHRS and CDR2 YFSETQ. J was trimmed by 7 bases and V by 7 bases; bases with no gene match: 12.

The sample holds one count of this clone. V and J are TRBV6-1 and TRBJ1-4; 11 positions match TRBD1. Germline V gene data show CDR1 as MNHNS and CDR2 as SASEGT. The CDR3 extends over 15 amino acids. Trimming cost V 3 bases and J 7 bases; bases outside gene matches: 4. The CDR3 protein is CASSDPGQGVEKLFF. CDR3 sequence (DNA): TGTGCCAGCAGTGACCCGGGACAGGGGGTTGAAAAACTGTTTTTT.

This clone was counted a few times. The rearrangement uses TRBV27 and TRBJ1-1, with 8 bases matching TRBD1. Germline V gene data show CDR1 as MNHEY and CDR2 as SMNVEV (reference sequence). The CDR3 has 18 amino acids. V lost 2 bases to trimming and J lost 5 bases; unmatched junction nucleotides: 16. The CDR3 bases are TGTGCCAGCAGTTTAGGGGGGATTAACAGGGGGTCGATAACTGAAGCTTTCTTT. Its protein is CASSLGGINRGSITEAFF.